The rows below give T cell receptor beta chains drawn from one sample of a study of vaccination effects on CD4 cells after COVID-19. Their cognate antigens are unknown. Assay: immunoSEQ multiplex PCR; the TCRdb copy retains only in-frame clones and omits some. Found here are tens of thousands of clones, 72% of them singletons; the top ten hold around 21%. The starting material was CD4+ T cells from PBMCs cultured without peptide, obtained before COVID-19 vaccination. The receptors shown here come from a human donor who had a prior SARS-CoV-2 infection. Each CDR3 is given with its conserved first and last residue. The D gene is left open where the match is weak. Clone size is given for some rows only: seen once, a few or many times, or a class if the clone is expanded.

CDR3 DNA: TGTGCCAGCTCACTGTCCCAAGAAGGAGGGGCTTTCTTT
CDR3 protein: CASSLSQEGGAFF
clone size: once
V gene: TRBV18
D gene: NA
J gene: TRBJ1-1

CDR3 DNA: TGTGCCAGCAGTGAATGGGCGGAGGAAGCTTTCTTT
CDR3 protein: CASSEWAEEAFF
clone size: NA
V gene: TRBV6-1
D gene: NA
J gene: TRBJ1-1

CDR3 DNA: TGTGCCAGCAGCTTTGGGGGGGCGGGAGAAAAACTGTTTTTT
CDR3 protein: CASSFGGAGEKLFF
clone size: NA
V gene: TRBV11-2
D gene: NA
J gene: TRBJ1-4

CDR3 DNA: TGTGCCAGCAGCGAGGGACACCCTGCGAACACCGGGGAGCTGTTTTTT
CDR3 protein: CASSEGHPANTGELFF
clone size: NA
V gene: TRBV7-2
D gene: NA
J gene: TRBJ2-2

CDR3 DNA: TGTGCCAGCAGCTTAGGCGCTTTACCGGACAGGGGGCTCGAGCAGTACTTC
CDR3 protein: CASSLGALPDRGLEQYF
clone size: NA
V gene: TRBV7-9
D gene: TRBD1
J gene: TRBJ2-7

CDR3 DNA: TGTGCCAGCAGCCAGGTCTCCGGGACAGTTAGCACTGAAGCTTTCTTT
CDR3 protein: CASSQVSGTVSTEAFF
clone size: few
V gene: TRBV4-2
D gene: TRBD1
J gene: TRBJ1-1

CDR3 DNA: TGTGCCAGCAGTGATATCCAGGGGTCCTATAATTCACCCCTCCACTTT
CDR3 protein: CASSDIQGSYNSPLHF
clone size: many
V gene: TRBV6-1
D gene: NA
J gene: TRBJ1-6

CDR3 DNA: TGTGCCACCCAGAAACTGGATTCTAACTATGGCTACACCTTC
CDR3 protein: CATQKLDSNYGYTF
clone size: NA
V gene: TRBV15
D gene: NA
J gene: TRBJ1-2

CDR3 DNA: TGCGCCAGCAGCATTCTACCCCGCAATGAGCAGTTCTTC
CDR3 protein: CASSILPRNEQFF
clone size: NA
V gene: TRBV5-1
D gene: NA
J gene: TRBJ2-1

CDR3 DNA: TGCGCCAGCAGCTTTCTGCAGGGACGGGTGGATACGCAGTATTTT
CDR3 protein: CASSFLQGRVDTQYF
clone size: NA
V gene: TRBV5-1
D gene: NA
J gene: TRBJ2-3

CDR3 DNA: TGTGCCAGCAGGACAGGGGATATTTCACCCCTCCACTTT
CDR3 protein: CASRTGDISPLHF
clone size: NA
V gene: TRBV2
D gene: TRBD1
J gene: TRBJ1-6

CDR3 DNA: TGCGCCAGCAGCCGTACGGGGGGGGGCGATCAGCCCCAGCATTTT
CDR3 protein: CASSRTGGGDQPQHF
clone size: NA
V gene: TRBV5-1
D gene: NA
J gene: TRBJ1-5

CDR3 DNA: TGTGCCAGTAGTCCGATATCCAGGGGCAACACTGAAGCTTTCTTT
CDR3 protein: CASSPISRGNTEAFF
clone size: NA
V gene: TRBV19
D gene: NA
J gene: TRBJ1-1

CDR3 DNA: TGTGCCAGAAGCGCGGCCCCCCAGGGCTTGAACACTGAAGCTTTCTTT
CDR3 protein: CARSAAPQGLNTEAFF
clone size: NA
V gene: TRBV5-3
D gene: NA
J gene: TRBJ1-1

CDR3 DNA: TGCGCCAGCAGCTTGGCACAGGGTCCAGATACGCAGTATTTT
CDR3 protein: CASSLAQGPDTQYF
clone size: NA
V gene: TRBV5-1
D gene: NA
J gene: TRBJ2-3

CDR3 DNA: TGTGCCAGCAGTGATCCGGCTAGGGACCACAATGAGCAGTTCTTC
CDR3 protein: CASSDPARDHNEQFF
clone size: NA
V gene: TRBV25-1
D gene: NA
J gene: TRBJ2-1

CDR3 DNA: TGTGCCAGCAGCGTAGTTGGGACTAGCGGGGGTGATGAGCAGTTCTTC
CDR3 protein: CASSVVGTSGGDEQFF
clone size: NA
V gene: TRBV9
D gene: TRBD2
J gene: TRBJ2-1

CDR3 DNA: TGTGCCATCAGTGGAACCCTAGCGGGGGGAGGGACCTACAATGAGCAGTTCTTC
CDR3 protein: CAISGTLAGGGTYNEQFF
clone size: NA
V gene: TRBV10-3
D gene: TRBD2
J gene: TRBJ2-1

CDR3 DNA: TGTGCCATCAGTGAGATAGCGGGAGGGCATCGGCAGTACTTC
CDR3 protein: CAISEIAGGHRQYF
clone size: few
V gene: TRBV10-3
D gene: TRBD2
J gene: TRBJ2-7

CDR3 DNA: TGTGCCAGCAGCCCGGACACGTATCAGCCCCAGCATTTT
CDR3 protein: CASSPDTYQPQHF
clone size: NA
V gene: TRBV12-3/TRBV12-4
D gene: NA
J gene: TRBJ1-5

CDR3 DNA: TGTGCCAGCTCACCTAAGGTAGGATCAGAGTACGAGCAGTACTTC
CDR3 protein: CASSPKVGSEYEQYF
clone size: NA
V gene: TRBV18
D gene: NA
J gene: TRBJ2-7

CDR3 DNA: TGTGTCAGCAGCTTGTTTTCGAGAAGGAGCTCCTACAATGAGCAGTTCTTC
CDR3 protein: CVSSLFSRRSSYNEQFF
clone size: NA
V gene: TRBV5-6
D gene: NA
J gene: TRBJ2-1

CDR3 DNA: TGCGCCAGCAGCCTGACCTACTCTGGGGCCAACGTCCTGACTTTC
CDR3 protein: CASSLTYSGANVLTF
clone size: once
V gene: TRBV5-1
D gene: NA
J gene: TRBJ2-6

CDR3 DNA: TGTGCCAGCAGCTTGCTAGGAGGCTACAATGAGCAGTTCTTC
CDR3 protein: CASSLLGGYNEQFF
clone size: NA
V gene: TRBV7-9
D gene: NA
J gene: TRBJ2-1

CDR3 DNA: TGTGCCAGCAGCCTGACGGGACTAGCGGATTACGAGCAGTACTTC
CDR3 protein: CASSLTGLADYEQYF
clone size: NA
V gene: TRBV7-2
D gene: TRBD2
J gene: TRBJ2-7

CDR3 DNA: TGTGCCAGCACCCTGGGCGTGACAGTAGGTATTCATGAGCAGTTCTTC
CDR3 protein: CASTLGVTVGIHEQFF
clone size: NA
V gene: TRBV9
D gene: NA
J gene: TRBJ2-1

CDR3 DNA: TGCGCCAGCAGCCAACCCAGGGGGCGCGAGCAGTACTTC
CDR3 protein: CASSQPRGREQYF
clone size: NA
V gene: TRBV4-1
D gene: TRBD1
J gene: TRBJ2-7

CDR3 DNA: TGTGCCAGCAGCTTATTTAGTGGGGTCAATGAGCAGTTCTTC
CDR3 protein: CASSLFSGVNEQFF
clone size: NA
V gene: TRBV7-3
D gene: NA
J gene: TRBJ2-1

CDR3 DNA: TGTGCCAGCATTCCGGACAGGGGGCGCGACTATGGCTACACCTTC
CDR3 protein: CASIPDRGRDYGYTF
clone size: NA
V gene: TRBV7-2
D gene: TRBD1
J gene: TRBJ1-2

CDR3 DNA: TGTGCCAGCAGCCAAGATGGGACACGTAAGACCCAGTACTTC
CDR3 protein: CASSQDGTRKTQYF
clone size: NA
V gene: TRBV3-1/TRBV3-2
D gene: NA
J gene: TRBJ2-5

CDR3 DNA: TGTGCCAGCAGCGTAGGGACTAGCAGGGGACAAACCCAGTACTTC
CDR3 protein: CASSVGTSRGQTQYF
clone size: NA
V gene: TRBV11-2
D gene: TRBD2
J gene: TRBJ2-5

CDR3 DNA: TGTGCCAGCAGCAGGGGACTAGCGGGGAGCACAGATACGCAGTATTTT
CDR3 protein: CASSRGLAGSTDTQYF
clone size: NA
V gene: TRBV5-4
D gene: TRBD2
J gene: TRBJ2-3

CDR3 DNA: TGTGCCACCAGTGACCCGACCGGGACAGGGGATGAGCAGTTCTTC
CDR3 protein: CATSDPTGTGDEQFF
clone size: NA
V gene: TRBV24-1
D gene: TRBD1
J gene: TRBJ2-1

CDR3 DNA: TGTGCCAGCAGCTTCCTCGTAGCGGCCAATGAGCAGTTCTTC
CDR3 protein: CASSFLVAANEQFF
clone size: NA
V gene: TRBV11-3
D gene: NA
J gene: TRBJ2-1

CDR3 DNA: TGTGCCAGCAGCCAAACTATTCACGCGGGGTCAGGGAACACTGAAGCTTTCTTT
CDR3 protein: CASSQTIHAGSGNTEAFF
clone size: NA
V gene: TRBV9
D gene: NA
J gene: TRBJ1-1

CDR3 DNA: TGTGCCAGCAGCGCGACGACTGAGTACAATGAGCAGTTCTTC
CDR3 protein: CASSATTEYNEQFF
clone size: NA
V gene: TRBV7-2
D gene: NA
J gene: TRBJ2-1

CDR3 DNA: TGTGCCAGCAGCCTGGGACAGGGAAGGACGTCGGATGAAAAACTGTTTTTT
CDR3 protein: CASSLGQGRTSDEKLFF
clone size: NA
V gene: TRBV7-9
D gene: TRBD1
J gene: TRBJ1-4

CDR3 DNA: TGTGCCAGCAGCGCCATAGGACTAGCAACCGGGGAGCTGTTTTTT
CDR3 protein: CASSAIGLATGELFF
clone size: NA
V gene: TRBV9
D gene: TRBD2
J gene: TRBJ2-2

CDR3 DNA: TGTGCCAGTAGCCGACTCGGGGGGGAAGGGACCACTGAAGCTTTCTTT
CDR3 protein: CASSRLGGEGTTEAFF
clone size: NA
V gene: TRBV19
D gene: NA
J gene: TRBJ1-1

CDR3 DNA: TGTGCCAGCAGCTACAGGGTGGGACAAGAGACCCAGTACTTC
CDR3 protein: CASSYRVGQETQYF
clone size: NA
V gene: TRBV2
D gene: NA
J gene: TRBJ2-5

CDR3 DNA: TGTGCCAGCAAGGGTCTAGCTAGCAATCAGCCCCAGCATTTT
CDR3 protein: CASKGLASNQPQHF
clone size: NA
V gene: TRBV6-5
D gene: NA
J gene: TRBJ1-5

CDR3 DNA: TGTGCCAGCAGTTACGGCGCAGGGAACCCAGATACGCAGTATTTT
CDR3 protein: CASSYGAGNPDTQYF
clone size: NA
V gene: TRBV6-2/TRBV6-3
D gene: NA
J gene: TRBJ2-3

CDR3 DNA: TGCGCCAGCAGCCCCACCTTTCTGCGGGGGCCCACTGAAGCTTTCTTT
CDR3 protein: CASSPTFLRGPTEAFF
clone size: NA
V gene: TRBV4-1
D gene: NA
J gene: TRBJ1-1

CDR3 DNA: TGTGCCAGTAGTAGGGACCGGGACAGCTACGAGCAGTACTTC
CDR3 protein: CASSRDRDSYEQYF
clone size: NA
V gene: TRBV19
D gene: TRBD1
J gene: TRBJ2-7

CDR3 DNA: TGTGCCAGTAGTCGCGGACTAGCGGGGGGGAGGTACAATGAGCAGTTCTTC
CDR3 protein: CASSRGLAGGRYNEQFF
clone size: NA
V gene: TRBV19
D gene: TRBD2
J gene: TRBJ2-1

CDR3 DNA: TGTGCCAGTAGTATAGATAGGACAGTATATGGCTACACCTTC
CDR3 protein: CASSIDRTVYGYTF
clone size: few
V gene: TRBV19
D gene: NA
J gene: TRBJ1-2

CDR3 DNA: TGTGCCAGCAGTGAAATGGAATCGCGCATGAACACTGAAGCTTTCTTT
CDR3 protein: CASSEMESRMNTEAFF
clone size: NA
V gene: TRBV2
D gene: NA
J gene: TRBJ1-1

CDR3 DNA: TGTGCCAGCAGCCATAACTACAATGAGCAGTTCTTC
CDR3 protein: CASSHNYNEQFF
clone size: NA
V gene: TRBV3-1/TRBV3-2
D gene: NA
J gene: TRBJ2-1

CDR3 DNA: TGTGCCAGCAGTGCCAGCTCCCCTAGCGGGAGTTGGTACGAGCAGTACTTC
CDR3 protein: CASSASSPSGSWYEQYF
clone size: NA
V gene: TRBV28
D gene: TRBD2
J gene: TRBJ2-7

CDR3 DNA: TGTGCCAGCAGCCAAGATTGGGGGATGCAGTACTTC
CDR3 protein: CASSQDWGMQYF
clone size: once
V gene: TRBV3-1/TRBV3-2
D gene: NA
J gene: TRBJ2-7

CDR3 DNA: TGTGCCAGCAGCTTGGGCGGGCGGACGCAGTATTTT
CDR3 protein: CASSLGGRTQYF
clone size: NA
V gene: TRBV5-4
D gene: NA
J gene: TRBJ2-3

CDR3 DNA: TGTGCCAGCTGCTCCGGGACTAGCGGATACAATGAGCAGTTCTTC
CDR3 protein: CASCSGTSGYNEQFF
clone size: NA
V gene: TRBV11-3
D gene: TRBD2
J gene: TRBJ2-1

CDR3 DNA: TGTGCCAGCAGCTTAGGCCTAGCGGGAGATCAGTCGGGAGAGACCCAGTACTTC
CDR3 protein: CASSLGLAGDQSGETQYF
clone size: once
V gene: TRBV11-3
D gene: TRBD2
J gene: TRBJ2-5

CDR3 DNA: TGCGCCAGCAGCCCCAGACCCGGGACTAGCGGACTCACAGATACGCAGTATTTT
CDR3 protein: CASSPRPGTSGLTDTQYF
clone size: NA
V gene: TRBV5-1
D gene: TRBD2
J gene: TRBJ2-3

CDR3 DNA: TGTGCCAGCAGCCCCGTTGGACGGCGGGAGTTTGTGACCAAAAACATTCAGTACTTC
CDR3 protein: CASSPVGRREFVTKNIQYF
clone size: NA
V gene: TRBV27
D gene: TRBD2
J gene: TRBJ2-4

CDR3 DNA: TGTGCCAGCAGTCTGGGCCCCATCAACTATGGCTACACCTTC
CDR3 protein: CASSLGPINYGYTF
clone size: few
V gene: TRBV28
D gene: NA
J gene: TRBJ1-2

CDR3 DNA: TGCAGTGCTTCGAGTTGGGAAAAACTGTTTTTT
CDR3 protein: CSASSWEKLFF
clone size: NA
V gene: TRBV20-1
D gene: NA
J gene: TRBJ1-4

CDR3 DNA: TGCGCCAGCAGCCAAGACAGCCTAAATGAAAAACTGTTTTTT
CDR3 protein: CASSQDSLNEKLFF
clone size: NA
V gene: TRBV4-3
D gene: NA
J gene: TRBJ1-4

CDR3 DNA: TGTGCCAGCAGCCTGTTGAAAGACTCCTACAATGAGCAGTTCTTC
CDR3 protein: CASSLLKDSYNEQFF
clone size: NA
V gene: TRBV5-4
D gene: NA
J gene: TRBJ2-1